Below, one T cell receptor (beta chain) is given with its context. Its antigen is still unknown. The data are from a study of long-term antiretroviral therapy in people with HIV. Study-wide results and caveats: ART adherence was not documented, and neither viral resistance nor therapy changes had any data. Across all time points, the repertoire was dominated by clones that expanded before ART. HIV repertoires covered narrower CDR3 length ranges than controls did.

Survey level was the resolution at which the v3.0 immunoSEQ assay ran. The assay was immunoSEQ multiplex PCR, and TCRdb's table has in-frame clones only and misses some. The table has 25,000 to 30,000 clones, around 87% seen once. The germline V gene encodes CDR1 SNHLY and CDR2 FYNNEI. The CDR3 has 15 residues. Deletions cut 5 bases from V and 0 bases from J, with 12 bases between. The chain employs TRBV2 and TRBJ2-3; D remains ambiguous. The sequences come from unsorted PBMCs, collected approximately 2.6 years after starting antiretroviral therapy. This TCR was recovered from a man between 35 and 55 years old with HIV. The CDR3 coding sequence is TGTGCCAGCAGTCCTCTAGAAGGGAGCACAGATACGCAGTATTTT. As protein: CASSPLEGSTDTQYF.